This TCR beta chain came from a study of blood T cell repertoires in COVID-19. Study-wide background: Collection of acute and convalescent COVID-19 samples took place in the United States, Italy and Spain.

Living in 24 US areas, the participants were between roughly 18 and 89 years of age. The study assigned cohorts using participant-reported clinical history. The method was immunoSEQ multiplex PCR; TCRdb's version includes in-frame clones alone and lacks a portion of them. The table includes 250,000 or so clones, roughly 80% detected once. CDR1 SGHRS and CDR2 YFSETQ come from the germline V gene. There are 17 residues in the CDR3. V shed 0 bases, J shed 5 bases, and the junction held 11 bases outside the gene matches. The sample holds a few counts of this clone. The receptor was derived from a man aged 55-75 years who had recovered from COVID-19. What was sequenced was PBMCs or T cells enriched from blood (not recorded which). The chain combines TRBV5-1 with TRBJ2-5; 9 bases agree with TRBD2. CDR3 amino acids: CASSLASLAGTSETQYF. CDR3 DNA sequence: TGCGCCAGCAGCTTGGCCAGTCTAGCGGGGACATCCGAGACCCAGTACTTC.